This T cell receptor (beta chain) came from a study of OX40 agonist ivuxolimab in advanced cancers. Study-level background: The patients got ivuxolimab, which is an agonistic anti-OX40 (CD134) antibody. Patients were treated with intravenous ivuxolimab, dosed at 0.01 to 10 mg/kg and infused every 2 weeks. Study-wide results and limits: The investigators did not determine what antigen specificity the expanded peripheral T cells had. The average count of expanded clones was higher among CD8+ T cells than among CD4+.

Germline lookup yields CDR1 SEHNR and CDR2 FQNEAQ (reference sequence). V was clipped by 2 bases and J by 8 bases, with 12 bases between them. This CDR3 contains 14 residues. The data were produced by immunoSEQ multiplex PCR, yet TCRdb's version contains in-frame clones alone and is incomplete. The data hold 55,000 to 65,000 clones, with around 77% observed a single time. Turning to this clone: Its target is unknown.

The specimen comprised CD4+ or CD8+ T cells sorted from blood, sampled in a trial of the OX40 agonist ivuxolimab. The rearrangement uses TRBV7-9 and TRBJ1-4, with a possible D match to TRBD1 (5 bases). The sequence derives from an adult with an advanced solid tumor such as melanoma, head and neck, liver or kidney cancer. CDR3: CASSLMGDREKLFF. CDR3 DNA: TGTGCCAGCAGCTTAATGGGGGATCGGGAAAAACTGTTTTTT.